The next 31 T cell receptor beta chains were all read from a single sample in a study of T cell clonotyping in hematopoietic cell transplantation. The method was immunoSEQ multiplex PCR; TCRdb's version includes in-frame clones alone and lacks a portion of them. The sample has fewer than 70,000 clones; 85% to 95% are singletons. The sequenced material came from peripheral blood mononuclear cells. Receptors were obtained from a man aged 45 to 65 in good health. Some clones in this sample may be carry-over from other donors' samples.

The chain couples TRBV5-8 to TRBJ1-5, with a tentative D call TRBD1 (5 bases). V dropped 2 bases and J dropped 7 bases, with 13 bases sitting between them. CDR3 length: 14 amino acids. Germline CDR1 SGHTS, CDR2 YDEGEE. CDR3 in DNA: TGTGCCAGCAGCTTAGTGGGGGAGGGACAGCCCCAGCATTTT. It yields the protein CASSLVGEGQPQHF. The full variable domain, its missing parts supplied by reference TRBV5-8 and TRBJ1-5, is EAGVTQSPTHLIKTRGQQATLRCSPISGHTSVYWYQQALGLGLQFLLWYDEGEERNRGNFPPRFSGRQFPNYSSELNVNALELEDSALYLCASSLVGEGQPQHFGDGTRLSIL.

This chain joins TRBV9 and TRBJ2-3, with D perhaps being TRBD1 or TRBD2 (5 bases each). V lost 3 bases to trimming and J lost 5 bases, with 7 bases between them. CDR1 SGDLS and CDR2 YYNGEE come from the germline V gene. CDR3 length equals 12 residues. CDR3 region: CASSAGRDTQYF. CDR3 DNA sequence: TGTGCCAGCAGCGCAGGGAGAGATACGCAGTATTTT.

The chain couples TRBV10-3 to TRBJ2-7, with 11 positions matching TRBD2. There are 17 residues in the CDR3. The V segment lost 0 bases and the J segment 2 bases; nucleotides outside the gene matches: 6. Germline lookup yields CDR1 ENHRY and CDR2 SYGVKD. CDR3 sequence reads: CAISESTSGEAPYEQYF. The CDR3 region has the DNA TGTGCCATCAGTGAGTCGACTAGCGGGGAGGCCCCCTACGAGCAGTACTTC.

This clone showed up just once. The chain combines TRBV19 with TRBJ2-2; D ambiguous. Looked up from germline, CDR1 is LNHDA and CDR2 is SQIVND (reference sequence). V gave up 6 bases and J gave up 6 bases, with 11 bases separating them. This CDR3 region has 13 residues. DNA for the CDR3: TGTGCCAGTAGCTTTACCTCTGCCGGGGAGCTGTTTTTT. This sequence encodes CASSFTSAGELFF.

This chain links TRBV14 with TRBJ2-2, with D maybe TRBD2 (5 bases). The CDR3 runs 14 residues. V shed 2 bases and J shed 6 bases, with 10 bases lying between them. Germline values: CDR1 SGHDN, CDR2 FVKESK. The CDR3 nucleotides are TGTGCCAGCAGCCAAATCGGGATTCCCGGGGAGCTGTTTTTT. Translation: CASSQIGIPGELFF.

The chain employs TRBV7-9 and TRBJ2-7; D is uncertain. The CDR3 has 13 amino acids. The V end was cut by 5 bases, the J end by 4 bases, with 12 bases between. CDR1 and CDR2 (germline): SEHNR, FQNEAQ (reference sequence). CDR3 DNA: TGTGCCAGCAGCCCCAGACTGAGATACGAGCAGTACTTC. This encodes CASSPRLRYEQYF.

The CDR3 DNA is TGTGCCAGCAGCGTAGAAGACCGGCAGGGAAATAATTCACCCCTCCACTTT. This translates into CASSVEDRQGNNSPLHF. The chain has TRBV9 and TRBJ1-6; D perhaps matches TRBD1 (5 bases). V lost 0 bases, J lost 5 bases, and 15 bases lay in between. The CDR3 spans 17 residues. Germline-derived CDR1 and CDR2 are SGDLS and YYNGEE.

This rearrangement joins TRBV27 to TRBJ2-7, with 8 bases matching TRBD2. V was pared by 3 bases and J by 3 bases, with 10 bases of the junction left unmatched. The CDR3 has 16 amino acids. In germline, CDR1 is MNHEY, CDR2 SMNVEV (reference sequence). CDR3 sequence (DNA): TGTGCCAGCAGTTTCTCAGGACTAGCCGCGGTCTACGAGCAGTACTTC. It encodes CASSFSGLAAVYEQYF.

The chain joins TRBV5-1 to TRBJ1-5, with 8 bases matching TRBD1. Per the germline V gene, CDR1 is SGHRS and CDR2 is YFSETQ. This CDR3 is 14 amino acids long. Trimming cost V 1 base and J 7 bases; bases outside gene matches: 4. CDR3: CASSLQGAGQPQHF. The CDR3 coding sequence is TGCGCCAGCAGCTTGCAGGGGGCCGGGCAGCCCCAGCATTTT.

The chain recombines TRBV4-1 with TRBJ2-7, with 9 bases that match TRBD1. CDR1 MGHRA and CDR2 YSYEKL come from the germline V gene. This CDR3 comprises 15 residues. The V segment lost 1 base and the J segment 3 bases; nucleotides outside the gene matches: 4. The CDR3 DNA reads as TGCGCCAGCAGCCAAGTCTGGACAGGGGACTACGAGCAGTACTTC. Protein: CASSQVWTGDYEQYF.

This chain joins TRBV10-3 and TRBJ2-7, with 11 bases that match TRBD2. The CDR3 is 18 residues long. Germline lookup yields CDR1 ENHRY and CDR2 SYGVKD. V shed 4 bases and J 2 bases; nucleotides not matched to a gene: 13. The CDR3 nucleotides are TGTGCCATCAGTGTGACTAGCGGGACCCGAAAACCTGCCTACGAGCAGTACTTC. Translating it yields CAISVTSGTRKPAYEQYF.

CDR3 residues: CASSPRTAHNSPLHF. The CDR3 region has the DNA TGTGCCAGCAGTCCTCGGACAGCGCATAATTCACCCCTCCACTTT. This rearrangement joins TRBV27 to TRBJ1-6; TRBD1 is a possible D gene (6 bases). Germline V gives CDR1 MNHEY, CDR2 SMNVEV (reference sequence). The V gene lost 5 bases and the J gene lost 5 bases, with 13 bases spanning the gap. The CDR3 sequence is 15 residues long.

The chain employs TRBV2 and TRBJ2-7, with a tentative D call TRBD2 (6 bases). Germline assignment: CDR1 SNHLY and CDR2 FYNNEI. Between the trimmed V and J ends, which lost 5 bases and 3 bases, there was a span of 14 bases. This CDR3 has 14 amino acids. CDR3 in amino acids: CASSKGTADYEQYF. Written as DNA, the CDR3 is TGTGCCAGCAGTAAGGGGACTGCCGACTACGAGCAGTACTTC. Supplemented by reference TRBV2 and TRBJ2-7, the full variable domain reads EPEVTQTPSHQVTQMGQEVILRCVPISNHLYFYWYRQILGQKVEFLVSFYNNEISEKSEIFDDQFSVERPDGSNFTLKIRSTKLEDSAMYFCASSKGTADYEQYFGPGTRLTVT.

V and J are TRBV5-1 and TRBJ2-1, with 7 positions matching TRBD2. Germline V gives CDR1 SGHRS, CDR2 YFSETQ. With V trimmed by 6 bases and J by 5 bases, 8 bases remained unmatched. This CDR3 is 14 amino acids long. For the CDR3, the DNA is TGCGCCAGCAAGGTAGGACTAGGGAACAATGAGCAGTTCTTC. Its translation: CASKVGLGNNEQFF.

V and J are TRBV7-2 and TRBJ1-2, with TRBD1 matching 7 bases. The V and J ends lost 6 bases and 5 bases, in that order; junction bases with no gene match: 9. CDR3 length: 14 amino acids. From germline, CDR1 is SGHTA and CDR2 FQGNSA. DNA of the CDR3: TGTGCCAGCAGGTTTCGAGACAGGGAATATGGCTACACCTTC. This encodes CASRFRDREYGYTF.

J is TRBJ2-6 and V is TRBV4-1, with TRBD1 identical over 7 bases. Germline CDR1 and CDR2: MGHRA and YSYEKL. CDR3 length: 17 residues. The ends lost 4 bases at V and 1 base at J; junction bases unmatched: 7. The CDR3 reads CASSPGQSASGANVLTF. The CDR3 DNA reads TGCGCCAGCAGCCCGGGACAGAGCGCATCTGGGGCCAACGTCCTGACTTTC.

The rearrangement joins TRBV29-1 to TRBJ1-2; TRBD1 might be the D (6 bases). This CDR3 has 13 residues. Per the germline V gene, CDR1 is SQVTM and CDR2 is ANQGSEA. Trimming cost V 5 bases and J 3 bases, with 13 bases left between them. The CDR3 DNA reads as TGCAGCGTTTGGGGGGCCCAGGACTATGGCTACACCTTC. Translated: CSVWGAQDYGYTF.

The chain carries TRBV5-1 and TRBJ2-2; D not certain. V lost 0 bases and J lost 0, with 9 bases in between. This CDR3 contains 16 residues. CDR1 and CDR2 from the germline V gene are SGHRS and YFSETQ. Written as DNA, the CDR3 is TGCGCCAGCAGCTTGGATAGCCTATCGAACACCGGGGAGCTGTTTTTT. Its translation: CASSLDSLSNTGELFF.

V usage is TRBV6-5 and J usage is TRBJ2-2; D gene uncertain. CDR1 MNHEY and CDR2 SVGAGI come from the germline V gene. This CDR3 contains 11 residues. The V end was cut by 5 bases, the J end by 6 bases, with 4 bases between. The CDR3 bases are TGTGCCAGCAGTCTCGCCGGGGAGCTGTTTTTT. Residues: CASSLAGELFF.

This clone was found once. This chain joins TRBV27 and TRBJ2-3, with a possible D match to TRBD1 (6 bases). The CDR3 runs 13 residues. In germline, CDR1 is MNHEY, CDR2 SMNVEV (reference sequence). Deletions cut 5 bases from V and 4 bases from J, with 10 bases between. As DNA, the CDR3 is TGTGCCAGCAGTCCCCGGACAGCAGATACGCAGTATTTT. It specifies CASSPRTADTQYF.

The chain combines TRBV27 with TRBJ2-2; 8 nucleotides align to TRBD1. CDR3 size: 18 residues. Germline CDR1 is MNHEY and CDR2 is SMNVEV (reference sequence). The junction had 14 bases not matched to a gene; V was cut back by 2 bases and J by 6 bases. The CDR3 spells CASSLATGTGSLAGELFF. The CDR3 coding sequence is TGTGCCAGCAGTTTAGCCACCGGGACAGGTAGTCTTGCCGGGGAGCTGTTTTTT.

The genes are TRBV27 and TRBJ1-2, with D unclear. V gave up 5 bases and J gave up 1 base, with 14 bases separating them. The germline V gene encodes CDR1 MNHEY and CDR2 SMNVEV (reference sequence). CDR3 length equals 15 residues. CDR3 in DNA: TGTGCCAGCAGTCCGACCTGGGATCGTAACTATGGCTACACCTTC. Protein sequence: CASSPTWDRNYGYTF.

V is TRBV27 and J is TRBJ1-3; 8 nucleotides agree with TRBD1. This CDR3 contains 14 residues. V trimming: 5 bases; J trimming: 7 bases; junction bases outside the gene matches: 7. Germline V gene lookup returns CDR1 MNHEY and CDR2 SMNVEV (reference sequence). The CDR3 loop reads CASSPRTGSNTIYF. The DNA for the CDR3 is TGTGCCAGCAGTCCCCGGACAGGGAGCAACACCATATATTTT.

The rearrangement uses TRBV28 and TRBJ2-2; D not certain. Trimming removed 1 base from V and 4 bases from J, with 10 bases in between. Germline V CDR1 and CDR2: MDHEN, SYDVKM. The length of the CDR3 is 15 residues. CDR3 DNA: TGTGCCAGCAGTTTATTCTTGGTTGGCACCGGGGAGCTGTTTTTT. Protein sequence: CASSLFLVGTGELFF.

Of note for this clone: A read error may account for a junction end that differs from germline. CDR3 region: CASSLGGDLVAF. CDR3 in DNA: TGCGCCAGCAGCTTGGGGGGGGACCTCGTCGCCTTC. The V call is TRBV5-1, the J call TRBJ2-4, with a possible D match to TRBD2 (6 bases). The length of the CDR3 is 12 residues. From germline, CDR1 is SGHRS and CDR2 YFSETQ.

The chain combines TRBV5-1 with TRBJ2-2; D assignment may be TRBD1 or TRBD2 (5 bases each). Germline CDR1 reads SGHRS; CDR2 reads YFSETQ. The CDR3 contains 15 residues. The V end was cut by 3 bases, the J end by 2 bases, with 11 bases between. The CDR3 coding sequence is TGCGCCAGCAGCTCGTGGGGGAGAAACACCGGGGAGCTGTTTTTT. Translating it yields CASSSWGRNTGELFF.

The chain uses TRBV18 and TRBJ2-7; D is undetermined. Germline V gene lookup returns CDR1 KGHSH and CDR2 LQKENI. This CDR3 is built from 12 residues. V shed 2 bases and J shed 5 bases, with 7 bases lying between them. As DNA, the CDR3 is TGTGCCAGCTCACCAGAGGAACACGAGCAGTACTTC. This gives the protein CASSPEEHEQYF.

The chain recombines TRBV6-4 with TRBJ2-1, with 9 nucleotides matching TRBD2. This CDR3 has 16 residues. Losses at the gene ends were 4 bases for V and 9 bases for J; bases not matched to a gene: 13. Germline V gives CDR1 MRHNA, CDR2 SNTAGT. The CDR3 coding sequence is TGTGCCAGCAGTGTGGGCGGGGGGGCCCTAATCGGTGAGCAGTTCTTC. It translates to CASSVGGGALIGEQFF.

The chain is built from TRBV4-1 and TRBJ1-5; tentatively, D is TRBD1 (6 bases). CDR1 is MGHRA and CDR2 is YSYEKL in the germline V gene. The length of the CDR3 is 15 residues. The ends were cut back, 0 bases at V and 6 bases at J, with 12 bases in the middle. The CDR3 sequence is CASSQEGQTGQPQHF. CDR3 nucleotides: TGCGCCAGCAGCCAAGAAGGGCAGACAGGTCAGCCCCAGCATTTT.

This chain connects TRBV19 to TRBJ1-5, with 7 nucleotides matching TRBD1. V lost 8 bases, J lost 6 bases, and 7 bases stayed unmatched. Germline V gives CDR1 LNHDA, CDR2 SQIVND (reference sequence). This CDR3 is 13 amino acids long. This CDR3 reads CASEQGLGQPQHF. Here the CDR3 DNA reads TGTGCCAGTGAACAGGGGTTAGGTCAGCCCCAGCATTTT.

The gene calls are TRBV6-5 and TRBJ2-7; TRBD1 or TRBD2 may be the D gene (5 bases each). The CDR3 extends over 14 amino acids. Germline V lookup: CDR1 MNHEY, CDR2 SVGAGI. V dropped 7 bases and J dropped 6 bases, with 19 bases sitting between them. The CDR3, as DNA: TGTGCCAGCACGGATACCGGGACCAAGGGCGAGCAGTACTTC. It codes for CASTDTGTKGEQYF.